This passage covers 25 T cell receptor beta chains from one sample sequenced in a study of T cells and Merkel cell carcinoma outcomes. Generated by immunoSEQ multiplex PCR, the TCRdb table keeps only in-frame clones and is missing some. The sample holds about 6,400 clones, roughly 75% seen once. Sequences were obtained from tumor tissue from Merkel cell carcinoma. The receptors originated from a human donor with Merkel cell carcinoma. Some clones in this sample may be carry-over from other donors' samples.

For this clone: At one end the junction does not follow the germline gene, possibly because of a read error. This specimen includes other DNA sequences encoding the same CDR3. This chain uses TRBV25-1 with TRBJ2-1, with D tentatively TRBD2 (5 bases). Per germline, CDR1 MGHDK and CDR2 SYGVNS. This CDR3 region has 16 residues. The DNA of the CDR3 is TGTGCCAGCAGTGAATATAGGAAAGCCTCCGGGAATGAGCAATTCTTC. Translating it yields CASSEYRKASGNEQFF.

The chain links TRBV6-6 to TRBJ1-5; no firm D call. In germline, CDR1 is MNHNY, CDR2 SVGAGI (reference sequence). This CDR3 is 14 amino acids long. Trimming pared 6 bases from V and 6 bases from J, leaving 15 bases between. Here the CDR3 DNA reads TGTGCCAGCAGCTCGACGGTGGTTGGTCAGCCCCAGCATTTT. Its translation: CASSSTVVGQPQHF.

The rearrangement joins TRBV29-1 to TRBJ1-2, with a weak D call TRBD1 (6 bases). Germline V CDR1 and CDR2: SQVTM, ANQGSEA. The CDR3 has 12 amino acids. The V gene lost 6 bases and the J gene lost 3 bases, with 11 bases spanning the gap. The CDR3 DNA reads TGCAGCGTCGGGCAGGGGCACTATGGCTACACCTTC. This sequence encodes CSVGQGHYGYTF.

The chain combines TRBV7-2 with TRBJ2-3; D uncertain. In germline, CDR1 is SGHTA, CDR2 FQGNSA. The CDR3 length is 15 residues. V was pared by 1 base and J by 2 bases, with 10 bases between. The CDR3 loop is CASSLDASYTDTQYF. In nucleotides, the CDR3 is TGTGCCAGCAGCTTAGATGCCTCCTACACAGATACGCAGTATTTT.

The chain carries TRBV9 and TRBJ2-1; 15 nucleotides match TRBD2. There are 16 residues in the CDR3. CDR1 and CDR2 from the germline V gene are SGDLS and YYNGEE. The J segment lost 7 bases and the V segment lost 0 bases, leaving 2 bases of the junction unmatched. The CDR3 is CASSVGGLAGGNEQFF. In DNA, the CDR3 is TGTGCCAGCAGCGTAGGGGGACTAGCGGGAGGAAATGAGCAGTTCTTC.

This chain links TRBV14 with TRBJ2-7; maybe TRBD1 (5 bases). Germline V gives CDR1 SGHDN, CDR2 FVKESK. The length of the CDR3 is 14 residues. The V end lost 3 bases, the J end lost 3 bases, and 12 bases lay between the germline ends. The CDR3 here is CASSHLTANYEQYF. The CDR3 coding sequence is TGTGCCAGCAGCCATCTGACAGCCAACTACGAGCAGTACTTC.

V gene TRBV19 combines with J gene TRBJ2-3; D remains unclear. CDR3 length equals 13 residues. With 1 base removed from V and 4 bases from J, the gap between germline ends came to 6 bases. Germline loops: CDR1 LNHDA, CDR2 SQIVND (reference sequence). The DNA of the CDR3 is TGTGCCAGTAGTATAGTGCCCTCAGATACGCAGTATTTT. Translated: CASSIVPSDTQYF.

The chain is built from TRBV10-3 and TRBJ1-1; 8 bases agree with TRBD1. The V gene end was trimmed by 10 bases and the J gene end by 7 bases; junction bases not matched to a gene: 23. Germline CDR1 ENHRY, CDR2 SYGVKD. This CDR3 spans 17 amino acids. The CDR3 DNA follows: TGTGCCACCAAGGGCTCTTCGGGGTTACAGGGGGTTGGTGAAGCTTTCTTT. Translating gives CATKGSSGLQGVGEAFF.

The chain links TRBV30 to TRBJ1-5; D not resolved. CDR1 and CDR2 from the germline V gene are GTSNPN and SVGIG (reference sequence). The length of the CDR3 is 14 residues. Trimming took 5 bases from V and 0 from J, leaving 11 bases between them. The CDR3 loop reads CAWGRGDSNQPQHF. The CDR3, as DNA: TGTGCCTGGGGGCGCGGAGATAGCAATCAGCCCCAGCATTTT.

CDR3 region: CASRGREAYNEQFF. CDR3 coding DNA: TGTGCCAGCAGAGGGCGGGAGGCCTACAATGAGCAGTTCTTC. The chain employs TRBV4-2 and TRBJ2-1, with 8 bases that match TRBD2. After removal of 6 bases from V and 2 bases from J, the junction contained 3 bases not matched to a gene. The CDR3 extends over 14 amino acids. Germline V gives CDR1 LGHNA, CDR2 YNFKEQ.

The chain joins TRBV25-1 to TRBJ2-6; 10 nucleotides line up with TRBD2. The V segment lost 9 bases and the J segment 0 bases; nucleotides outside the gene matches: 5. The CDR3 has 16 residues. Per germline, CDR1 MGHDK and CDR2 SYGVNS. CDR3 residues: CASSSGSFSGANVLTF. For the CDR3, the DNA is TGTGCCAGTTCTAGCGGGAGTTTCTCTGGGGCCAACGTCCTGACTTTC. Drawing the rest from reference TRBV25-1 and TRBJ2-6, the complete variable domain is EADIYQTPRYLVIGTGKKITLECSQTMGHDKMYWYQQDPGMELHLIHYSYGVNSTEKGDLSSESTVSRIRTEHFPLTLESARPSHTSQYLCASSSGSFSGANVLTFGAGSRLTVL.

The chain carries TRBV7-2 and TRBJ1-2; perhaps TRBD1 as D (6 bases). V lost 1 base and J lost 8, with 17 bases in between. The CDR3 contains 15 residues. Germline lookup yields CDR1 SGHTA and CDR2 FQGNSA. The CDR3 is CASSLDRGQGKGYTF. CDR3 nucleotides: TGTGCCAGCAGCTTAGATCGCGGGCAGGGGAAAGGCTACACCTTC.

The DNA for the CDR3 is TGTGCCAGCAGCCCACGGACGGGGGGAGGCTATGGCTACACCTTC. This gives the protein CASSPRTGGGYGYTF. This chain connects TRBV14 to TRBJ1-2, with D perhaps TRBD1 (5 bases). Germline V CDR1 and CDR2: SGHDN, FVKESK. The germline V and J ends were trimmed by 4 bases and 4 bases, with 16 bases remaining between them. The CDR3 sequence is 15 residues long. Full variable domain (remainder filled in from reference TRBV14 and TRBJ1-2): EAGVTQFPSHSVIEKGQTVTLRCDPISGHDNLYWYRRVMGKEIKFLLHFVKESKQDESGMPNNRFLAERTGGTYSTLKVQPAELEDSGVYFCASSPRTGGGYGYTFGSGTRLTVV.

The V gene is TRBV18, the J gene TRBJ2-7; D unresolved. V was trimmed by 5 bases and J by 0 bases, leaving 11 bases between them. The CDR3 has 14 residues. CDR1 and CDR2 from the germline V gene are KGHSH and LQKENI. CDR3 region: CASSYGPSSYEQYF. In DNA, the CDR3 is TGTGCCAGCTCATACGGGCCGAGCTCCTACGAGCAGTACTTC.

The chain uses TRBV28 and TRBJ1-5; 8 bases fit TRBD1. This CDR3 comprises 14 residues. Trimming removed 6 bases from V and 6 bases from J; junction bases left unmatched: 7. Per germline, CDR1 MDHEN and CDR2 SYDVKM. This chain's CDR3 is CASRRAGGGQPQHF. Written as DNA, the CDR3 is TGTGCCAGCAGACGTGCAGGGGGCGGTCAGCCCCAGCATTTT. Looking up the rest from reference TRBV28 and TRBJ1-5 gives the full variable domain: DVKVTQSSRYLVKRTGEKVFLECVQDMDHENMFWYRQDPGLGLRLIYFSYDVKMKEKGDIPEGYSVSREKKERFSLILESASTNQTSMYLCASRRAGGGQPQHFGDGTRLSIL.

This clone has a handful of counts. The chain employs TRBV5-8 and TRBJ2-1; D is unresolved. The CDR3 extends over 12 amino acids. Trimming cost V 6 bases and J 5 bases, with 9 bases left between them. CDR1 and CDR2 (germline): SGHTS, YDEGEE. The chain's CDR3 is CASNHQHNEQFF. CDR3 nucleotides: TGTGCCAGCAACCATCAACACAATGAGCAGTTCTTC.

The chain couples TRBV11-3 to TRBJ2-7, with TRBD2 matching over 12 bases. J lost 8 bases, V lost 5 bases, and 10 bases had no gene match. This CDR3 region has 15 residues. Germline V gene data show CDR1 as SGHNT and CDR2 as YENEEA. CDR3 amino acids: CASSDGLAGPSQQYF. The CDR3 DNA reads TGTGCCAGCAGCGACGGACTAGCGGGACCAAGCCAGCAGTACTTC.

The V call is TRBV7-2, the J call TRBJ2-7; perhaps TRBD1 as D (5 bases). Trimming stripped 6 bases from V and 3 bases from J, with 18 bases between. Germline CDR1 reads SGHTA; CDR2 reads FQGNSA. This CDR3 has 15 amino acids. In DNA form, the CDR3 reads TGTGCCAGCAGTTTAAAGGCAGGGCAAGGCTACGAGCAGTACTTC. It codes for CASSLKAGQGYEQYF.

This clone was seen only a few times. The chain is built from TRBV10-1 and TRBJ1-1; D not certain. V gave up 9 bases and J gave up 0 bases, with 14 bases separating them. Germline V gene data show CDR1 as WNHNN and CDR2 as SYGVQD (reference sequence). There are 14 residues in the CDR3. The CDR3 reads CARYRDGMNTEAFF. DNA for the CDR3: TGCGCCAGGTACAGAGACGGAATGAACACTGAAGCTTTCTTT.

This clone appeared a few times. This chain connects TRBV20-1 to TRBJ2-7; TRBD1 might be the D (5 bases). In germline, CDR1 is DFQATT, CDR2 SNEGSKA (reference sequence). CDR3 length: 11 residues. V lost 5 bases and J lost 4, with 9 bases in between. In DNA form, the CDR3 reads TGCAGTGCTTCGAACAGGTACGAGCAGTACTTC. Residues: CSASNRYEQYF.

This sequence joins TRBV30 and TRBJ1-4; D call uncertain. Germline loops: CDR1 GTSNPN, CDR2 SVGIG (reference sequence). V was clipped by 4 bases and J by 6 bases, with 6 bases between them. The CDR3 extends over 11 amino acids. CDR3 coding DNA: TGTGCCTGGAACGTTGATGAAAAACTGTTTTTT. Translation: CAWNVDEKLFF.

V gene TRBV28 combines with J gene TRBJ1-1, with D possibly TRBD1 on 5 matching bases. The CDR3 is made up of 13 amino acids. Trimming pared 7 bases from V and 2 bases from J, leaving 11 bases between. The germline CDR1 and CDR2 sequences are MDHEN and SYDVKM. The CDR3 DNA reads as TGTGCCAGCACCTGGGGCGGAAACACTGAAGCTTTCTTT. The encoded protein is CASTWGGNTEAFF. Drawing the rest from reference TRBV28 and TRBJ1-1, the complete variable domain is DVKVTQSSRYLVKRTGEKVFLECVQDMDHENMFWYRQDPGLGLRLIYFSYDVKMKEKGDIPEGYSVSREKKERFSLILESASTNQTSMYLCASTWGGNTEAFFGQGTRLTVV.

The V call is TRBV27, the J call TRBJ2-3; D is unclear. The germline V gene encodes CDR1 MNHEY and CDR2 SMNVEV (reference sequence). The CDR3 covers 15 residues. Trimming stripped 7 bases from V and 2 bases from J, with 16 bases between. The DNA of the CDR3 is TGTGCCAGCAAAATTCCCGGACGCCTCACAGATACGCAGTATTTT. It yields the protein CASKIPGRLTDTQYF.

This rearrangement joins TRBV27 to TRBJ2-3, with 10 bases lining up with TRBD1. Germline values: CDR1 MNHEY, CDR2 SMNVEV (reference sequence). The CDR3 contains 16 residues. Trimming took 4 bases from V and 4 from J; bases not matched to a gene: 8. The CDR3 sequence is CASSSHWDRGPDTQYF. CDR3 sequence (DNA): TGTGCCAGCAGTTCCCACTGGGACAGGGGCCCAGATACGCAGTATTTT.

V and J are TRBV28 and TRBJ1-4; 8 bases align to TRBD1. This CDR3 has 15 amino acids. V was clipped by 6 bases and J by 3 bases; unmatched bases: 6. Germline V CDR1 and CDR2: MDHEN, SYDVKM. CDR3 sequence reads: CASRQGQGPNEKLFF. The CDR3 coding sequence is TGTGCCAGCAGGCAAGGACAGGGCCCTAATGAAAAACTGTTTTTT.